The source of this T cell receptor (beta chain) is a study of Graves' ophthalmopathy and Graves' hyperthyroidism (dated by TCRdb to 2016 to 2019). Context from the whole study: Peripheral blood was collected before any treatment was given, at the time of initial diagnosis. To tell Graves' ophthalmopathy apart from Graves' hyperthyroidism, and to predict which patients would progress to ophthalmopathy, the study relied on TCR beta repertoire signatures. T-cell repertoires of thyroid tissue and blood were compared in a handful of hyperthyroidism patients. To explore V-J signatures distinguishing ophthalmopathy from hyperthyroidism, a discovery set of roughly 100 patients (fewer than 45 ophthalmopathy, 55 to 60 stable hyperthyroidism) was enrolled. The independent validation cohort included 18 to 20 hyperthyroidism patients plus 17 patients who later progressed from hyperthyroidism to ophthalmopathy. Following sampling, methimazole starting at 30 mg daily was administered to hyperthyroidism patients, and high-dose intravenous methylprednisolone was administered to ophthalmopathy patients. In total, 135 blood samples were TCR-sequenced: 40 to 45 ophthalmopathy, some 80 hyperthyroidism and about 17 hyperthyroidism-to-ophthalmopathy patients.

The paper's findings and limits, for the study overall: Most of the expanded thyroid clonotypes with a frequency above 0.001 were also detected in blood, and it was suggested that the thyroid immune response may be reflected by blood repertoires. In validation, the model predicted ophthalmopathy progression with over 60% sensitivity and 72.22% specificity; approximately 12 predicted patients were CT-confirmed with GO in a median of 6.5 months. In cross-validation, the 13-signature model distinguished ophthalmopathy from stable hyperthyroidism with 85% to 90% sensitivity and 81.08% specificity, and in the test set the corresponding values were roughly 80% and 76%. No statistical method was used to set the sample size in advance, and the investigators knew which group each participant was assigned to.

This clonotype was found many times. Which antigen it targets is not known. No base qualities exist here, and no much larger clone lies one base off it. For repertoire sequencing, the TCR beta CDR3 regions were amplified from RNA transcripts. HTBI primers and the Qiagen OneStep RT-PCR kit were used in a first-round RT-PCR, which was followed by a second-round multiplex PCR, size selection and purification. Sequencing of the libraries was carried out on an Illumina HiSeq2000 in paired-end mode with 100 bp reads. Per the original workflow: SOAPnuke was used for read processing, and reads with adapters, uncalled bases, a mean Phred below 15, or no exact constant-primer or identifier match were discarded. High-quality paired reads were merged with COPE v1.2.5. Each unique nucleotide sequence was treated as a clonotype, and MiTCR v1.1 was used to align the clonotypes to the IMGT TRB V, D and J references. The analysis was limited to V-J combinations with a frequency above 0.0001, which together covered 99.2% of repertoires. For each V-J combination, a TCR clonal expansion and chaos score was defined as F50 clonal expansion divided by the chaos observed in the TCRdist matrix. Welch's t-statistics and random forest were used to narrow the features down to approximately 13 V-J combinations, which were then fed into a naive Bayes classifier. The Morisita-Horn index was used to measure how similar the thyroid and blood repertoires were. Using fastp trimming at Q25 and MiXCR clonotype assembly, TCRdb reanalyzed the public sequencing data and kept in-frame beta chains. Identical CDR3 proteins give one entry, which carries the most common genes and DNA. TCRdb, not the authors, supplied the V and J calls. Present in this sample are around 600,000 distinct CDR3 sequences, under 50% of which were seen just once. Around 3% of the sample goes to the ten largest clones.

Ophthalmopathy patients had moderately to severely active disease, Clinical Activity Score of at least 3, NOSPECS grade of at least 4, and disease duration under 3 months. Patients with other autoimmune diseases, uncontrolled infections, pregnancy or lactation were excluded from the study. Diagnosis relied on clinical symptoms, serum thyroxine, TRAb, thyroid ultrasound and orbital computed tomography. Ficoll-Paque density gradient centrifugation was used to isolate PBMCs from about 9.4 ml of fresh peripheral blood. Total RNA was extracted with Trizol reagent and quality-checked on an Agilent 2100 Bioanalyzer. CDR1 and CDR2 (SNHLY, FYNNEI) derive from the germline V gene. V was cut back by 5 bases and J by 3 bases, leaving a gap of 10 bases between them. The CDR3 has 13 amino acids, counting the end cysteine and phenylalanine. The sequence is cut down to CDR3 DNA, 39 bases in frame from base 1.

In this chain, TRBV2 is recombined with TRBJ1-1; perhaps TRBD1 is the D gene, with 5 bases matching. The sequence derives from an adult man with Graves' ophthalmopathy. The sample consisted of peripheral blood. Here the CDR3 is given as CASSSPGDTEAFF. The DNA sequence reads TGTGCCAGCAGTTCGCCGGGGGACACTGAAGCTTTCTTT.